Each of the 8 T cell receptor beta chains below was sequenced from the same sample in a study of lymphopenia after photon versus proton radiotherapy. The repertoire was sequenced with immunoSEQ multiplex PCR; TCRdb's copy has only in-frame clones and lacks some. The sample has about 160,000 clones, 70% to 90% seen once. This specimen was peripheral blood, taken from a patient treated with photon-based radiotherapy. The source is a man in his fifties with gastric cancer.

CDR3 DNA sequence: TGTGCCAGTAGTCTCTGGACTAGCGGGAACACCGGGGAGCTGTTTTTT. It specifies CASSLWTSGNTGELFF. The V and J genes are TRBV19 and TRBJ2-2; 10 positions match TRBD2. The CDR3 is made up of 16 amino acids. With 5 bases clipped from V and 1 base from J, the junction kept 4 bases outside the gene matches. CDR1 LNHDA and CDR2 SQIVND come from the germline V gene (reference sequence).

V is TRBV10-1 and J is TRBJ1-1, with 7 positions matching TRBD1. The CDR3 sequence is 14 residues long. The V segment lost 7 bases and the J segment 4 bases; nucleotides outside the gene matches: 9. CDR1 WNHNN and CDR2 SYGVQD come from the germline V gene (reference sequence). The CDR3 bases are TGCGCCAGCATCATACAGGGGATGGGCACTGAAGCTTTCTTT. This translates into CASIIQGMGTEAFF.

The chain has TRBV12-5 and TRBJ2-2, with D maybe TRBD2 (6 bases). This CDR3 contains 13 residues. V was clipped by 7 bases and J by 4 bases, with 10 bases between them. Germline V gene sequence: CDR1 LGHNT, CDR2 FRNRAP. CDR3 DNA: TGTGCTAGTGCCCTCGGGGGCACCGGGGAGCTGTTTTTT. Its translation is CASALGGTGELFF.

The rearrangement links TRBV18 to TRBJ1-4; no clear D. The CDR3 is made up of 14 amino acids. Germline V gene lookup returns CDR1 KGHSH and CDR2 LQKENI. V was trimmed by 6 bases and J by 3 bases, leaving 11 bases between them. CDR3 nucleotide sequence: TGTGCCAGCTCCCTCGGGGTGGCTAATGAAAAACTGTTTTTT. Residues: CASSLGVANEKLFF.

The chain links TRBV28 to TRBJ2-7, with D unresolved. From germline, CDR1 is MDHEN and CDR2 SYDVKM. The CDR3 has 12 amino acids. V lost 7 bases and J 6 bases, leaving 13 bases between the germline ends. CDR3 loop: CASKTQTREQYF. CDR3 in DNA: TGTGCCAGCAAAACCCAGACGCGCGAGCAGTACTTC.

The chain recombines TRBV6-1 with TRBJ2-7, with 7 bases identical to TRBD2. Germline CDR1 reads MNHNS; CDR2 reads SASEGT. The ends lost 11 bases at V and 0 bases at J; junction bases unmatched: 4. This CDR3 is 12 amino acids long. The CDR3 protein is CACGGGSYEQYF. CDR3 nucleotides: TGTGCCTGTGGGGGGGGCTCCTACGAGCAGTACTTC.

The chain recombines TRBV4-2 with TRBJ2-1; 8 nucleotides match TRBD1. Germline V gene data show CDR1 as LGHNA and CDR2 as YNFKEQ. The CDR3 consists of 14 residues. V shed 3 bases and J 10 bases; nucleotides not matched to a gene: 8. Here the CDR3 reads CASSHRTGLGEQFF. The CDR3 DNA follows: TGTGCCAGCAGCCATAGGACAGGGCTCGGGGAGCAGTTCTTC.

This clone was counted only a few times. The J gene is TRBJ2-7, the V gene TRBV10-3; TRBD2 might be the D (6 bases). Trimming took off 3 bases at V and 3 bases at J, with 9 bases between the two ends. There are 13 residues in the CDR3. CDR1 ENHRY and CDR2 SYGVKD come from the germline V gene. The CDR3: CAISEQEGYEQYF. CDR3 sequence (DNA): TGTGCCATCAGTGAACAGGAGGGCTACGAGCAGTACTTC.